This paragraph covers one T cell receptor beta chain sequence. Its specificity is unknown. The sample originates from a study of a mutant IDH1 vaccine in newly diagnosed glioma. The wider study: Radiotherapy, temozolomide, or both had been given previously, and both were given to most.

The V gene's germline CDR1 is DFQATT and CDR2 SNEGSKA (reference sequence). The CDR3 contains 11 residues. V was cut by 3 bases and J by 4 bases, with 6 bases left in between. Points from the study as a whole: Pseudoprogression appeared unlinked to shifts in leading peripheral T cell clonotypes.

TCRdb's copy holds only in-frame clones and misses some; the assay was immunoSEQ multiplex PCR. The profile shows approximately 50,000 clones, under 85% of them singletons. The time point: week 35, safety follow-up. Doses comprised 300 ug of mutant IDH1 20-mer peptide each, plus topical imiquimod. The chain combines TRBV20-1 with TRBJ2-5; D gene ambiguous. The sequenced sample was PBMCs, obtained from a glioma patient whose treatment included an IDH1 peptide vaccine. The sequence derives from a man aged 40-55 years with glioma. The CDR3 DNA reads TGCAGTGCTAGTATCTTAGAGACCCAGTACTTC. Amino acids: CSASILETQYF.